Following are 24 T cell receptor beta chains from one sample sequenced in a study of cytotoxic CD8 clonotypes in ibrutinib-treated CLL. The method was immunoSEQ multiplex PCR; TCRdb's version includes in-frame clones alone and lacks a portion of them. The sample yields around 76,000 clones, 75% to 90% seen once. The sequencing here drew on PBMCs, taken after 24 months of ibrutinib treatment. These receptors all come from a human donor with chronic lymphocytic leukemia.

The CDR3 loop is CASSLAGGNDYTF. Written as DNA, the CDR3 is TGTGCCAGCAGCTTGGCGGGCGGTAATGACTACACCTTC. J is TRBJ1-2 and V is TRBV5-4; D is unresolved. V shed 0 bases and J shed 10 bases, with 13 bases lying between them. Germline V gene sequence: CDR1 SGHNT, CDR2 YYREEE (reference sequence). The CDR3 extends over 13 amino acids. The full variable domain, in which reference TRBV5-4 and TRBJ1-2 provide the parts outside the CDR3, is ETGVTQSPTHLIKTRGQQVTLRCSSQSGHNTVSWYQQALGQGPQFIFQYYREEENGRGNFPPRFSGLQFPNYSSELNVNALELDDSALYLCASSLAGGNDYTFGSGTRLTVV.

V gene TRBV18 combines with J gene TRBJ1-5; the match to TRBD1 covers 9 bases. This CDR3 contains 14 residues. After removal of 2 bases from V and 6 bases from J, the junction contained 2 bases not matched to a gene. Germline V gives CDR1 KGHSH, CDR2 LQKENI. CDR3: CASSPGTGSQPQHF. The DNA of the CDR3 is TGTGCCAGCTCACCAGGGACAGGGAGTCAGCCCCAGCATTTT.

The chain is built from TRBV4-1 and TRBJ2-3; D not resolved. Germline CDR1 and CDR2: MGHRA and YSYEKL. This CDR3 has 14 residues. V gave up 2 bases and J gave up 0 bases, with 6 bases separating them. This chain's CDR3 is CASSQQKSTDTQYF. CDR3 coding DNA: TGCGCCAGCAGCCAACAAAAGAGCACAGATACGCAGTATTTT.

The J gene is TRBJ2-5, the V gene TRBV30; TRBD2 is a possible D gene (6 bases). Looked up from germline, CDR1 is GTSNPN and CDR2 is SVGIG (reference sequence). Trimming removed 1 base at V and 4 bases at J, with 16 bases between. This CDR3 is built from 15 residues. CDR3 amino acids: CAWSGSGRRGETQYF. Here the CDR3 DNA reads TGTGCCTGGAGTGGGTCGGGACGGAGGGGAGAGACCCAGTACTTC.

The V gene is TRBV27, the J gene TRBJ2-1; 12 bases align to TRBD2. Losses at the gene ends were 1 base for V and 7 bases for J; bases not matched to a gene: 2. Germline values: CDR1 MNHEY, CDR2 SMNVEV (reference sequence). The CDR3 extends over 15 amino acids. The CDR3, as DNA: TGTGCCAGCAGTTTATTAACTAGCGGGAGGAATGAGCAGTTCTTC. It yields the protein CASSLLTSGRNEQFF.

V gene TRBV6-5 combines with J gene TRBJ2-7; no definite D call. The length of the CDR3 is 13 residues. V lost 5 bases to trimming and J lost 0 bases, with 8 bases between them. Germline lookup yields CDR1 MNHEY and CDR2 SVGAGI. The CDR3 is CASSVGSSYEQYF. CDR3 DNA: TGTGCCAGCAGTGTAGGAAGCTCCTACGAGCAGTACTTC.

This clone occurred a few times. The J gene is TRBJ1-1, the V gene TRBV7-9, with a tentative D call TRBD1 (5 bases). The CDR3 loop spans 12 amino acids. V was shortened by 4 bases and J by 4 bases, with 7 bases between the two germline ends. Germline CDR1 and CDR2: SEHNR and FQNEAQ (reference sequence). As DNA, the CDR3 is TGTGCCAGCAGCTATAGGGGCACTGAAGCTTTCTTT. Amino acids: CASSYRGTEAFF.

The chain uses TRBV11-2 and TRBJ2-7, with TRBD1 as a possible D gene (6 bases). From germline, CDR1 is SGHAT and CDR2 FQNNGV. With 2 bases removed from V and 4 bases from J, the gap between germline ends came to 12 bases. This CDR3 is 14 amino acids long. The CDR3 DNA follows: TGTGCCAGCAGCTTACGAGACAGGAATTACGAGCAGTACTTC. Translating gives CASSLRDRNYEQYF.

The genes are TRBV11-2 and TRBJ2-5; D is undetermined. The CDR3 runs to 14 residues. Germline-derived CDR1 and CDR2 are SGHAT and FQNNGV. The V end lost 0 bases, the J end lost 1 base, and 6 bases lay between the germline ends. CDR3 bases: TGTGCCAGCAGCTTAGACCGTGTCCAAGAGACCCAGTACTTC. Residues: CASSLDRVQETQYF.

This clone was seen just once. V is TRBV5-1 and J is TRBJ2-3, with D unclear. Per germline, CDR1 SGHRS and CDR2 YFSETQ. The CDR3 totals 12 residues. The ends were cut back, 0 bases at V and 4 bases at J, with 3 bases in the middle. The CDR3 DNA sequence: TGCGCCAGCAGCTTGGAGGCAGATACGCAGTATTTT. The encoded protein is CASSLEADTQYF.

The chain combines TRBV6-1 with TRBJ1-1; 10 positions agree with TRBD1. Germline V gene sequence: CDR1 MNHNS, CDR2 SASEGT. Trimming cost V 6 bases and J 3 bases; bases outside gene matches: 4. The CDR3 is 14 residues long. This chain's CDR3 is CASRDRGGDTEAFF. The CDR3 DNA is TGTGCCAGCAGGGACAGGGGGGGGGACACTGAAGCTTTCTTT.

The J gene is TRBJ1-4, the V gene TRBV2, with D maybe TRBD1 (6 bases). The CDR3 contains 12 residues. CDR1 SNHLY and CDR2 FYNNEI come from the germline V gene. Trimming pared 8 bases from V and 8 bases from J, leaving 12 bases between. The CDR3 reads CASWQGREKLFF. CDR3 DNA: TGTGCCAGCTGGCAGGGGCGGGAAAAACTGTTTTTT.

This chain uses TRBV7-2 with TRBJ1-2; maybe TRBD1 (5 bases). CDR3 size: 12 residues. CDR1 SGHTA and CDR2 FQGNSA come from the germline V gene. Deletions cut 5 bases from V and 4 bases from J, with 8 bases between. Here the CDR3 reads CASSEGFYGYTF. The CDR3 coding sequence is TGTGCCAGCAGCGAGGGGTTCTATGGCTACACCTTC.

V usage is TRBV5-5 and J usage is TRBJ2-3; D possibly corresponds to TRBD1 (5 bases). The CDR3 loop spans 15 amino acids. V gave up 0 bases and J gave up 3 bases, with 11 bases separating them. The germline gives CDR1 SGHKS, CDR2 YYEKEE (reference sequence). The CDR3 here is CASSLEGIRTDTQYF. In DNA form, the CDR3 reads TGTGCCAGCAGCTTGGAGGGGATTAGGACAGATACGCAGTATTTT. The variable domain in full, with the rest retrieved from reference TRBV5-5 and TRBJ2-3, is DAGVTQSPTHLIKTRGQQVTLRCSPISGHKSVSWYQQVLGQGPQFIFQYYEKEERGRGNFPDRFSARQFPNYSSELNVNALLLGDSALYLCASSLEGIRTDTQYFGPGTRLTVL.

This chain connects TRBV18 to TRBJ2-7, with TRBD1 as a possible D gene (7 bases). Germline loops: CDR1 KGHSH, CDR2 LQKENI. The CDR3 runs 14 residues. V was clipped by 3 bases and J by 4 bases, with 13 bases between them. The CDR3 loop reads CASSPPSGGYEQYF. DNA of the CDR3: TGTGCCAGCTCACCTCCCTCAGGGGGGTACGAGCAGTACTTC.

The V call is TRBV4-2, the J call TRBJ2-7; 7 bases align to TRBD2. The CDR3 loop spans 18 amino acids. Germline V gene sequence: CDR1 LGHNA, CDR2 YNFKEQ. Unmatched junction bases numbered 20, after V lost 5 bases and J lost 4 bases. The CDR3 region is CASSYARAGVHTSYEQYF. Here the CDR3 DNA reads TGTGCCAGCAGCTACGCCCGCGCGGGAGTCCACACCTCGTACGAGCAGTACTTC.

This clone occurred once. The CDR3 spells CASRYFDLQTPGELFF. CDR3 DNA sequence: TGTGCAAGTCGCTACTTCGACTTGCAGACACCGGGGGAGCTGTTTTTT. This chain connects TRBV12-2 to TRBJ2-2. TRBV12-2 corresponds to a pseudogene. The CDR3 runs to 16 residues.

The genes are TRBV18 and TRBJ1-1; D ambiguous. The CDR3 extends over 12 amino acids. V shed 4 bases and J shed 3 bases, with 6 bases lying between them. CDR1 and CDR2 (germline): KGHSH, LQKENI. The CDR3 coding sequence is TGTGCCAGCTCACGGAGTTACACTGAAGCTTTCTTT. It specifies CASSRSYTEAFF.

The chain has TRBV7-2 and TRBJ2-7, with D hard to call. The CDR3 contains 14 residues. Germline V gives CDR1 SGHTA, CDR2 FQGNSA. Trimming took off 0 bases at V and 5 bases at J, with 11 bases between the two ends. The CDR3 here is CASSLASTSHEQYF. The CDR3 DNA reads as TGTGCCAGCAGCTTAGCGTCCACGTCGCACGAGCAGTACTTC.

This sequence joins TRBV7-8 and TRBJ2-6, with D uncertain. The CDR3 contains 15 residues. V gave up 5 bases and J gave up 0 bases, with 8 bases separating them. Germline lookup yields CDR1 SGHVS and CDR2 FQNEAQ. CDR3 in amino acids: CASSPRVSGANVLTF. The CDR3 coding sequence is TGTGCCAGCAGCCCAAGGGTCTCTGGGGCCAACGTCCTGACTTTC.

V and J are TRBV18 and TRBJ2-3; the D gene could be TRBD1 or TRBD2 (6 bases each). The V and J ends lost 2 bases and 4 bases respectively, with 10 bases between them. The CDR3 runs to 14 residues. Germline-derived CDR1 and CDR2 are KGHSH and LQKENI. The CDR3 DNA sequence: TGTGCCAGCTCACCAATCGGGGGCGCAGATACGCAGTATTTT. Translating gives CASSPIGGADTQYF.

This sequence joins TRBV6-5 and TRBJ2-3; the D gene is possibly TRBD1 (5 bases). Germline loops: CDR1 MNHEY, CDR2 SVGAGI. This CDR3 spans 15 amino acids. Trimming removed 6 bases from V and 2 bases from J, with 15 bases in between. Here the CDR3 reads CASSRQGGFTDTQYF. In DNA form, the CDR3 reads TGTGCCAGCAGCCGTCAGGGCGGATTCACAGATACGCAGTATTTT.

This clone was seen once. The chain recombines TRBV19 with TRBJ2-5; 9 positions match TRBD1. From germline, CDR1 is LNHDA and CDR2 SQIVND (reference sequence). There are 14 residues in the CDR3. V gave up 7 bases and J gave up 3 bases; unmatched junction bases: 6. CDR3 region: CASTGTGWEETQYF. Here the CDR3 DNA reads TGTGCCAGTACCGGGACAGGGTGGGAAGAGACCCAGTACTTC.

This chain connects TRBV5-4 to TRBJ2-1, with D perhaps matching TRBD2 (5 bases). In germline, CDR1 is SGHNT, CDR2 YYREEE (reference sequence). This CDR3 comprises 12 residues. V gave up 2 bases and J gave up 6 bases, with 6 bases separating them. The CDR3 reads CASSFAGNEQFF. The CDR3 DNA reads TGTGCCAGCAGCTTCGCGGGCAATGAGCAGTTCTTC.